This TCR beta chain emerged from a study of HIV-infected children after antiretroviral therapy interruption. About the study: Interruption group median age approximately 10 years; continuous group approximately 8 years. Weeks 0, 12, interruption end (24 or 48), and about 3 years post-study gave interruption-arm samples.

Stated treatment: PENTA 11 planned treatment interruption arm or continuous ART arm. At least 24 weeks of at least three-drug ART, in children 2 to 15 years. Only samples with at least 5 million viable PBMCs qualified. A 3' RACE protocol on RNA, with unique molecular identifiers, produced the TCR library. TCRdb fed the 3' RACE reads into MiXCR, producing one record per CDR3 protein. The sample holds fewer than 50,000 distinct CDR3 sequences, more than 3.5% seen once. The V end was cut by 4 bases, the J end by 2 bases, with 9 bases between. This CDR3 contains 13 residues. Per the germline V gene, CDR1 is LNHDA and CDR2 is SQIVND (reference sequence).

The starting material was CD45RA+ CD4+ T cells from PBMCs, pooled from several time points, obtained from a donor given antiretroviral therapy, either interrupted or continuous. The subset: naive CD4+ CD45RA+ CD45RO- T cells. This receptor was obtained from a pool of human donors with HIV. The V call is TRBV19, the J call TRBJ2-7; D ambiguous. The CDR3 DNA reads TGTGCCAGTAGTACCCCGGGCACCTACGAGCAGTACTTC. It is translated as CASSTPGTYEQYF.